This T cell receptor (beta chain) originates from a study of blood T cell repertoires in COVID-19. At the level of the study: Acute and convalescent COVID-19 specimens originated in the United States, Italy and Spain.

This CDR3 comprises 14 residues. V shed 5 bases and J 3 bases; nucleotides not matched to a gene: 4. Germline V gene data show CDR1 as SGHRS and CDR2 as YFSETQ. Profiling relied on immunoSEQ multiplex PCR, and the TCRdb table lists in-frame clones only, not all of them. The table lists under 75,000 clones, roughly 88% of them singletons, with approximately 2.5% in the top ten. The sample comprised peripheral blood. The rearrangement links TRBV5-1 to TRBJ1-1, with 10 positions matching TRBD1. This sequence originates from a human donor in a cohort sampled during active COVID-19. CDR3 region: CASRSGQGYTEAFF. In nucleotides, the CDR3 is TGCGCCAGCAGATCGGGACAGGGGTACACTGAAGCTTTCTTT.